This T cell receptor beta chain appears in the sequencing data of a study of shared clonotypes between healthy human individuals. Overall study results and limits: Depth was large, yet rarefaction showed that sorted-subset sequencing was incomplete.

Produced via immunoSEQ multiplex PCR; TCRdb's table is partial and in-frame only. The table has roughly 2 million clones, about 95% seen once. Notes on this clone: Its antigen is not known.

Naive CD8 cells, CD45RO-negative and positively selected for CCR7, excluded terminally differentiated effector memory CD45RA+ cells. V lost 5 bases and J lost 8, with 10 bases in between. CDR1 LNHNV and CDR2 YYDKDF come from the germline V gene (reference sequence). The CDR3 contains 12 residues. The sequencing input was naive CD8+ T cells sorted from blood. The chain combines TRBV15 with TRBJ2-1; D is uncertain. This clonotype was sampled from a man aged 18 to 29 in good health. Written as DNA, the CDR3 is TGTGCCACCAGCCCGCACCGGGATGAGCAGTTCTTC. Translated, it gives CATSPHRDEQFF.